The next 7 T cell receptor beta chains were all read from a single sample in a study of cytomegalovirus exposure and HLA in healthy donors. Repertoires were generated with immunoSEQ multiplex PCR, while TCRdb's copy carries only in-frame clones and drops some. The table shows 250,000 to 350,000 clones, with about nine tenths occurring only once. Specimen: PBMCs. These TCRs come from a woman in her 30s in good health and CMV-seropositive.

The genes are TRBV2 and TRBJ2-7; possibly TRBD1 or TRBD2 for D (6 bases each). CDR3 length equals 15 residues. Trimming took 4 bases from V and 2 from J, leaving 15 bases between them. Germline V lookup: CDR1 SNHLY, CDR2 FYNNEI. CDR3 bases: TGTGCCAGCAGTGCCATCGGGGGCCAGACCTACGAGCAGTACTTC. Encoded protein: CASSAIGGQTYEQYF.

The chain's CDR3 is CASSQEAVLAQSYEQYF. CDR3 sequence (DNA): TGCGCCAGCAGCCAAGAGGCCGTACTAGCGCAATCCTACGAGCAGTACTTC. The J gene is TRBJ2-7, the V gene TRBV4-1, with 7 bases fitting TRBD2. Trimming removed 0 bases from V and 1 base from J; junction bases left unmatched: 9. CDR1 and CDR2 from the germline V gene are MGHRA and YSYEKL. The CDR3 spans 17 residues.

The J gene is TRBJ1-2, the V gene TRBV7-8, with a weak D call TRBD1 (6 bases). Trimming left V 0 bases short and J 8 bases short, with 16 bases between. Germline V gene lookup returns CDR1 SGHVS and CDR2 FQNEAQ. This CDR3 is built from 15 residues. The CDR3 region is CASSLAAGAVQGYTF. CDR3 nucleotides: TGTGCCAGCAGCTTAGCTGCAGGGGCGGTTCAGGGCTACACCTTC.

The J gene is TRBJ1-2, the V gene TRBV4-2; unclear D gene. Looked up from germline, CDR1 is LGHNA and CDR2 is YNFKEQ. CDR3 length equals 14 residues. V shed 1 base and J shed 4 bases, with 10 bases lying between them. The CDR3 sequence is CASSQVSAIYGYTF. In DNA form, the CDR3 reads TGTGCCAGCAGCCAAGTGTCAGCCATCTATGGCTACACCTTC.

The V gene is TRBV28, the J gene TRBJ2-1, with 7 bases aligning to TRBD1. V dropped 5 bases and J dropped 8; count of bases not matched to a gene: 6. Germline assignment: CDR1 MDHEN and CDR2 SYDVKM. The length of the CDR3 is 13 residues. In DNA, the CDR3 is TGTGCCAGCAGTCCGACCGGGACAGATGAGCAGTTCTTC. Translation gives CASSPTGTDEQFF.

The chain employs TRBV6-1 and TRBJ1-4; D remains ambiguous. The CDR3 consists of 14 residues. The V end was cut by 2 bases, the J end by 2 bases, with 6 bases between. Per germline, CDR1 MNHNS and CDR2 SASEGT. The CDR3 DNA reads TGTGCCAGCAGTGAATCCATCACTAATGAAAAACTGTTTTTT. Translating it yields CASSESITNEKLFF.

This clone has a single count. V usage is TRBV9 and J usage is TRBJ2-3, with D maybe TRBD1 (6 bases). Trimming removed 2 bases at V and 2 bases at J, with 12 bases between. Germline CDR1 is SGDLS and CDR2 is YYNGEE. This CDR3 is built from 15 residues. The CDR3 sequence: CASSVGDTYTDTQYF. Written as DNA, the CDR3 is TGTGCCAGCAGCGTCGGGGACACCTACACAGATACGCAGTATTTT.